Listed here are 15 T cell receptor beta chains from one sample, sequenced in a study of beta chain features in type 1 diabetes. Study results and limitations: Across all four CD4+ subsets, people with type 1 diabetes showed modestly shorter TCRB CDR3s.

Expressed TCRB transcripts were sequenced because the entire RNA isolate underwent reverse transcription. Clones were sequenced by immunoSEQ multiplex PCR, and TCRdb holds only the in-frame ones, with some missing. The data show over 200,000 clones, about a tenth seen once. Antigen specificity for these receptors is unknown. The sequenced material came from naive CD4+ T cells from blood. The source is a young man with type 1 diabetes.

This CDR3 reads CAISESAGIGNTIYF. CDR3 nucleotides: TGTGCCATCAGTGAGTCGGCAGGGATCGGAAACACCATATATTTT. The genes are TRBV10-3 and TRBJ1-3, with TRBD1 as a possible D gene (5 bases). V was trimmed by 0 bases and J by 4 bases, leaving 10 bases between them. This CDR3 spans 15 amino acids. Per germline, CDR1 ENHRY and CDR2 SYGVKD.

This clone was detected a few times. The chain couples TRBV5-4 to TRBJ2-1, with 7 bases lining up with TRBD1. With 4 bases clipped from V and 0 bases from J, the junction kept 4 bases outside the gene matches. The CDR3 consists of 15 residues. Looked up from germline, CDR1 is SGHNT and CDR2 is YYREEE (reference sequence). The chain's CDR3 is CASSQRQGSYNEQFF. CDR3 coding DNA: TGTGCCAGCAGCCAGAGACAGGGCTCCTACAATGAGCAGTTCTTC.

This clone turned up a few times. The chain links TRBV29-1 to TRBJ2-1, with D possibly TRBD2 on 5 matching bases. This CDR3 contains 12 residues. The V gene's germline CDR1 is SQVTM and CDR2 ANQGSEA. V was trimmed by 4 bases and J by 6 bases, leaving 10 bases between them. The CDR3 DNA follows: TGCAGCGTTGTAGCGCAGTCCAATGAGCAGTTCTTC. It yields the protein CSVVAQSNEQFF.

V and J are TRBV7-2 and TRBJ1-6; possible D gene TRBD1, 6 bases. The CDR3 has 17 amino acids. The V end lost 5 bases, the J end lost 8 bases, and 22 bases lay between the germline ends. Germline V gene lookup returns CDR1 SGHTA and CDR2 FQGNSA. CDR3 coding DNA: TGTGCCAGCAGCCTAATACCGGGACATTTGGGGTATTCACCCCTCCACTTT. The encoded protein is CASSLIPGHLGYSPLHF.

This clone was counted a few times. The J gene is TRBJ2-5, the V gene TRBV7-8; 11 bases align to TRBD1. This CDR3 is built from 14 residues. The ends lost 7 bases at V and 5 bases at J; junction bases unmatched: 6. Germline CDR1 is SGHVS and CDR2 is FQNEAQ. The chain's CDR3 is CASMDRGRGETQYF. CDR3 bases: TGTGCCAGCATGGACAGGGGGCGTGGTGAGACCCAGTACTTC.

This chain uses TRBV10-1 with TRBJ1-5; 9 bases match TRBD1. CDR1 and CDR2 from the germline V gene are WNHNN and SYGVQD (reference sequence). The ends lost 6 bases at V and 6 bases at J; junction bases unmatched: 6. The CDR3 length is 14 residues. The CDR3 nucleotides are TGCGCCAGCAGGACAGGGGGTCCGAGTCAGCCCCAGCATTTT. It encodes CASRTGGPSQPQHF.

This clone has just a few counts. The V and J genes are TRBV5-1 and TRBJ1-4; D not certain. This CDR3 is 13 amino acids long. Trimming left V 6 bases short and J 7 bases short, with 13 bases between. Germline values: CDR1 SGHRS, CDR2 YFSETQ. DNA for the CDR3: TGCGCCAGCACCTCAGGAGGAGGTGAAAAACTGTTTTTT. Translation gives CASTSGGGEKLFF.

The sample holds a few counts of this clone. V usage is TRBV20-1 and J usage is TRBJ1-2, with TRBD1 matching 9 bases. CDR1 DFQATT and CDR2 SNEGSKA come from the germline V gene (reference sequence). V was pared by 6 bases and J by 6 bases, with 2 bases of the junction left unmatched. The CDR3 extends over 11 amino acids. For the CDR3, the DNA is TGCAGTGCAGGGACAGGGAATGGCTACACCTTC. Its translation: CSAGTGNGYTF.

The chain employs TRBV6-5 and TRBJ1-5; 7 bases are a match to TRBD1. Germline assignment: CDR1 MNHEY and CDR2 SVGAGI. The CDR3 spans 14 residues. V lost 5 bases to trimming and J lost 4 bases; unmatched junction nucleotides: 5. The CDR3, as DNA: TGTGCCAGCAGTCCCGGGACAGTGAATCAGCCCCAGCATTTT. Translated: CASSPGTVNQPQHF.

The table lists this clone with a few counts. This chain connects TRBV2 to TRBJ2-7, with 8 positions matching TRBD1. The CDR3 runs 14 residues. V lost 3 bases, J lost 4 bases, and 5 bases stayed unmatched. CDR1 and CDR2 (germline): SNHLY, FYNNEI. CDR3 nucleotide sequence: TGTGCCAGCAGTGAGCAGGGGGCTGAGTACGAGCAGTACTTC. Its protein product is CASSEQGAEYEQYF.

As for this clone: The germline gene is not matched at one end of the junction; a read error may be the cause. This sequence joins TRBV19 and TRBJ1-5, with TRBD1 identical over 7 bases. Germline lookup yields CDR1 LNHDA and CDR2 SQIVND (reference sequence). This CDR3 region has 14 residues. CDR3 in amino acids: CASTNGLLRGPQHF. CDR3 DNA sequence: TGTGCCAGTACCAATGGGCTTCTGAGGGGGCCCCAACATTTT.

The chain uses TRBV5-1 and TRBJ2-5; 8 bases map to TRBD2. The CDR3 has 15 residues. The germline gives CDR1 SGHRS, CDR2 YFSETQ. V shed 1 base and J 5 bases; nucleotides not matched to a gene: 7. This CDR3 reads CASSLPPGGSETQYF. In nucleotides, the CDR3 is TGCGCCAGCAGCTTGCCCCCGGGGGGGAGTGAGACCCAGTACTTC.

There are a few counts of this clone. The chain carries TRBV2 and TRBJ2-1; D ambiguous. Trimming stripped 2 bases from V and 9 bases from J, with 17 bases between. CDR3 size: 15 residues. Germline CDR1 SNHLY, CDR2 FYNNEI. CDR3 loop: CASSERHFVYGEQFF. The CDR3 nucleotides read TGTGCCAGCAGTGAAAGACACTTTGTCTATGGTGAGCAGTTCTTC.

The rearrangement uses TRBV29-1 and TRBJ1-1; D possibly corresponds to TRBD1 (5 bases). Trimming pared 4 bases from V and 6 bases from J, leaving 15 bases between. The length of the CDR3 is 13 residues. Germline CDR1 and CDR2: SQVTM and ANQGSEA. CDR3 region: CSVGGSGIAEAFF. The CDR3 nucleotides are TGCAGCGTTGGGGGCTCAGGGATCGCTGAAGCTTTCTTT.

This clone was observed a few times. V gene TRBV6-6 combines with J gene TRBJ2-3; D ambiguous. The CDR3 length is 13 residues. Germline V gene sequence: CDR1 MNHNY, CDR2 SVGAGI (reference sequence). Trimming removed 6 bases from V and 0 bases from J, with 7 bases in between. CDR3 nucleotide sequence: TGTGCCAGCAGACAGCCCAGCACAGATACGCAGTATTTT. This sequence encodes CASRQPSTDTQYF.